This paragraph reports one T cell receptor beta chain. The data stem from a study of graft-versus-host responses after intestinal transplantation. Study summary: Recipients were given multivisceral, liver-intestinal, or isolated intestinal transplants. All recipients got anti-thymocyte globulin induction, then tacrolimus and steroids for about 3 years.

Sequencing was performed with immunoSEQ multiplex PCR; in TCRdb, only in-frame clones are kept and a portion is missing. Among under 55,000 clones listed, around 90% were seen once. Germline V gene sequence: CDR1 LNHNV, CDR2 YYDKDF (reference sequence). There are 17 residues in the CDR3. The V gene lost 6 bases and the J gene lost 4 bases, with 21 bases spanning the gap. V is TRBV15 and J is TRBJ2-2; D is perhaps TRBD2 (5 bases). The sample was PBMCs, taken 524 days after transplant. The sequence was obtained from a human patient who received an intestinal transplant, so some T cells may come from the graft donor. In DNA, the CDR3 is TGTGCCACCAGTCGCGATAAAGGTGGAGGTGGCACCGGGGAGCTGTTTTTT. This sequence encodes CATSRDKGGGGTGELFF.